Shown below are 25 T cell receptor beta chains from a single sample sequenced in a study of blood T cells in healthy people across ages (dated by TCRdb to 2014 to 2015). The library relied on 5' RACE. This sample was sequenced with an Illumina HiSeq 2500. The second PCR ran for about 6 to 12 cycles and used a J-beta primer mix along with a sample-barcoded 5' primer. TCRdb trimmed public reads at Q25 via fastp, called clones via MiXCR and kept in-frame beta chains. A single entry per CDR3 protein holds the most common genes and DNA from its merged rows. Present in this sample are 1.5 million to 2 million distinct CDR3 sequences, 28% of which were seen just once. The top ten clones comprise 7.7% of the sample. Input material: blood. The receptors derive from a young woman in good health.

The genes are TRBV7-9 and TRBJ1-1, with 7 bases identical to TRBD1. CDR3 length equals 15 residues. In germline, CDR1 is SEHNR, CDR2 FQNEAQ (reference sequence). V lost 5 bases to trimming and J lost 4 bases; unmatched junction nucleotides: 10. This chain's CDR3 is CASSQSTGSATEAFF. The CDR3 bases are TGTGCCAGCAGCCAATCGACAGGGTCCGCCACTGAAGCTTTCTTT.

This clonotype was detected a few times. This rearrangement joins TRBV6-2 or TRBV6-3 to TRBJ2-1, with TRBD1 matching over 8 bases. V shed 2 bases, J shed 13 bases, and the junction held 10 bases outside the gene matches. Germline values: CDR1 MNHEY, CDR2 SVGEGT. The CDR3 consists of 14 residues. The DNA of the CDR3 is TGTGCCAGCAGTTACACTGGACAGGGAGGTGATCAGTTCTTC. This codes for CASSYTGQGGDQFF.

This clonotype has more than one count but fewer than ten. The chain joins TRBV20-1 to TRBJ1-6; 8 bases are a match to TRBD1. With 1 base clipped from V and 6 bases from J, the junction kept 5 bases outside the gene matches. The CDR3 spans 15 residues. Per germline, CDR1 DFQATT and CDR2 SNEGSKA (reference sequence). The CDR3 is CSARVPGGGNSPLHF. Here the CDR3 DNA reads TGCAGTGCTAGAGTCCCAGGGGGCGGTAATTCACCCCTCCACTTT.

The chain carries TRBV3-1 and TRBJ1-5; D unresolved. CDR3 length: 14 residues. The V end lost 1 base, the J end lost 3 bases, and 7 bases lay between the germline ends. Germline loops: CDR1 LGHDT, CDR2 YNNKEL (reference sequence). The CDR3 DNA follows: TGTGCCAGCAGCCAAGCAGTAGACAATCAGCCCCAGCATTTT. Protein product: CASSQAVDNQPQHF.

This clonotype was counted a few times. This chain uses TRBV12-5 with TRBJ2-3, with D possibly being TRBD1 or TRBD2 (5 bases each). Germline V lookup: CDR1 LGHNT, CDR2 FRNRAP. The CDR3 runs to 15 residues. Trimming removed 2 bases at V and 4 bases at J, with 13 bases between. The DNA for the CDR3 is TGTGCTAGTGGTTTGCCCTCATTGGGACCAGATACGCAGTATTTT. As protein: CASGLPSLGPDTQYF.

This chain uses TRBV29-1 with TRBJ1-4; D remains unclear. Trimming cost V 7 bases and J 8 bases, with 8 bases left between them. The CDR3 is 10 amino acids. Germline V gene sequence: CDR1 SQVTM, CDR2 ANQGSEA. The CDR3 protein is CSAGEEKLFF. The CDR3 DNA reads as TGCAGCGCCGGTGAAGAAAAACTGTTTTTT.

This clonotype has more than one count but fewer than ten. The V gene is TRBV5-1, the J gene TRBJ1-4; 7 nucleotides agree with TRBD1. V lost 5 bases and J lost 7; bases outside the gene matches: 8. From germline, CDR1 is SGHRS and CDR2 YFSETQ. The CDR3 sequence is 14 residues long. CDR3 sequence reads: CASRLTGESEKLFF. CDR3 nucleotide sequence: TGCGCCAGCAGATTAACAGGGGAGAGTGAAAAACTGTTTTTT.

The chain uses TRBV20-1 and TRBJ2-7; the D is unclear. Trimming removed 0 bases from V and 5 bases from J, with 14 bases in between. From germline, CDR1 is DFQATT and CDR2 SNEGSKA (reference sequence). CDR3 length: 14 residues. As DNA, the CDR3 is TGCAGTGCTAGAGATAGTGCAGCATTACACGAGCAGTACTTC. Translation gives CSARDSAALHEQYF.

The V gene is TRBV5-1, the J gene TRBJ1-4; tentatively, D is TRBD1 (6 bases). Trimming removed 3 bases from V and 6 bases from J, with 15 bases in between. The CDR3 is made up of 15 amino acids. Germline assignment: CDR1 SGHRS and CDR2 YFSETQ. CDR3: CASSSSGGADEKLFF. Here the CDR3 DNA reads TGCGCCAGCAGCTCATCGGGGGGCGCAGATGAAAAACTGTTTTTT.

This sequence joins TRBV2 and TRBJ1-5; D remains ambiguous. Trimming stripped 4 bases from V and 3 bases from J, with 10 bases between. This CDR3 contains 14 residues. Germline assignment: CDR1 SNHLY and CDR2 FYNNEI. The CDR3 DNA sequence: TGTGCCAGCAGTGGTACGAGAGCCAATCAGCCCCAGCATTTT. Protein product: CASSGTRANQPQHF.

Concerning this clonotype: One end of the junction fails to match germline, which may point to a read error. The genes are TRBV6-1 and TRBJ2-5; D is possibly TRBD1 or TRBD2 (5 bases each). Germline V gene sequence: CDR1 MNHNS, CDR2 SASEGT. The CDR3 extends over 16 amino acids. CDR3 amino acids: CANSEFWAGTQETQYF. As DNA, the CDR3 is TGTGCCAACAGTGAATTTTGGGCAGGGACCCAAGAGACCCAGTACTTC.

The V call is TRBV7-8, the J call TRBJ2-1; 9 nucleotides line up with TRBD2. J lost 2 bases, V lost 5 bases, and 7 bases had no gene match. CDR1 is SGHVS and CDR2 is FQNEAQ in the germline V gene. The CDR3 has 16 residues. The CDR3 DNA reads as TGTGCCAGCAGCCCGTTTGCGGGGGGGACCTACAATGAGCAGTTCTTC. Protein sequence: CASSPFAGGTYNEQFF.

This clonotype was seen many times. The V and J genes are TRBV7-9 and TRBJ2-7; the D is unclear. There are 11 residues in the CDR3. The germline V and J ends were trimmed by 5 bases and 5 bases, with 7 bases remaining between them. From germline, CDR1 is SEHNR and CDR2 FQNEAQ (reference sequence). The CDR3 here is CASSQMDEQYF. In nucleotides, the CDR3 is TGTGCCAGCAGCCAAATGGACGAGCAGTACTTC.

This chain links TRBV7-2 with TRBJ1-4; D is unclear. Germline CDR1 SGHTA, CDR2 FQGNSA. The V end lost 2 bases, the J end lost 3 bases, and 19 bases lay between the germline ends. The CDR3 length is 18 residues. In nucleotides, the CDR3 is TGTGCCAGCAGCTTATGGCCAGTGGGAAAAGGTTCTAATGAAAAACTGTTTTTT. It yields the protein CASSLWPVGKGSNEKLFF.

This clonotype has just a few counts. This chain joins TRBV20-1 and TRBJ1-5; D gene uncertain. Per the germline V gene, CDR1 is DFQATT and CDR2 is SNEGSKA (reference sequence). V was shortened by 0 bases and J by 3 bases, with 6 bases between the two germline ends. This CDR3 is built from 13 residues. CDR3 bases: TGCAGTGCTAGAGATCTTCCCAATCAGCCCCAGCATTTT. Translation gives CSARDLPNQPQHF.

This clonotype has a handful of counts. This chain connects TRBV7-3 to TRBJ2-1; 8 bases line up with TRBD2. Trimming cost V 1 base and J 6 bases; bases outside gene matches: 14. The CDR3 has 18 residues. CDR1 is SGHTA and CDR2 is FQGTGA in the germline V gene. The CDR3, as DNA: TGTGCCAGCAGCTTAAGCCCGCAAAGCGGGGGCGCCGTCAATGAGCAGTTCTTC. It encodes CASSLSPQSGGAVNEQFF.

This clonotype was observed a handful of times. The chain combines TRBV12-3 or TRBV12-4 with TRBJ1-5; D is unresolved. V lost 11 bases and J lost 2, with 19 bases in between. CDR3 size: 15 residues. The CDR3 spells CARPSCTDGNQPQHF. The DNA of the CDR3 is TGTGCCCGGCCCTCCTGTACAGATGGCAATCAGCCCCAGCATTTT.

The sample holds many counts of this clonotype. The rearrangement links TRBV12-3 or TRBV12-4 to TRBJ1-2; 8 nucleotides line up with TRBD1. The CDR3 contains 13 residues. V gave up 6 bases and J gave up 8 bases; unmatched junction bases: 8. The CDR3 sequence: CASSYEDRAGYTF. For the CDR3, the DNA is TGTGCCAGCAGCTACGAGGACAGGGCGGGCTACACCTTC.

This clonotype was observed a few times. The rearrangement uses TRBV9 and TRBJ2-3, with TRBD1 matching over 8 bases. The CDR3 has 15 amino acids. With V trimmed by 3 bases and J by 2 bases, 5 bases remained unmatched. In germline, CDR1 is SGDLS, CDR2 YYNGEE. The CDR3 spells CASSARQGNTDTQYF. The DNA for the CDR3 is TGTGCCAGCAGCGCCAGACAGGGGAACACAGATACGCAGTATTTT.

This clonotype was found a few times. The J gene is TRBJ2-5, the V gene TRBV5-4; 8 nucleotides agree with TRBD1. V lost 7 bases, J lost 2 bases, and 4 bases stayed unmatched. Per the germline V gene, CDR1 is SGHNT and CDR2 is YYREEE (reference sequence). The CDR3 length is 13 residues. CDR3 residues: CASAGGWQETQYF. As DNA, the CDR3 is TGTGCCAGCGCAGGGGGCTGGCAAGAGACCCAGTACTTC.

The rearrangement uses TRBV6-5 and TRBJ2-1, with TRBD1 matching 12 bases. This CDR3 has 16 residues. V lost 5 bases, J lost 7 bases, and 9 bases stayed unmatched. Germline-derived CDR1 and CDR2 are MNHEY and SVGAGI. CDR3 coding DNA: TGTGCCAGCAGTCACAACCGGGACAGGGGGCTTAATGAGCAGTTCTTC. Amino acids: CASSHNRDRGLNEQFF.

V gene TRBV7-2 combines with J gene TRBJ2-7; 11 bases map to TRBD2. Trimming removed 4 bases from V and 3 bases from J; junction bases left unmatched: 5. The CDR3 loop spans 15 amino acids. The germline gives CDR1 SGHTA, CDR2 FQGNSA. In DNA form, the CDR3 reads TGTGCCAGCAGCTACGGCGGGACTAGCGGCTACGAGCAGTACTTC. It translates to CASSYGGTSGYEQYF.

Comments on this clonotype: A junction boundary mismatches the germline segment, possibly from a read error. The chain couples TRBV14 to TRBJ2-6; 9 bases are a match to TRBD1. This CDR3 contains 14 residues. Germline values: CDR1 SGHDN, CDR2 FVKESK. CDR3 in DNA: TGTGCCAGCAGCCCAAGGACAGGGGTCAACGTCCTGACTTTC. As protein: CASSPRTGVNVLTF.

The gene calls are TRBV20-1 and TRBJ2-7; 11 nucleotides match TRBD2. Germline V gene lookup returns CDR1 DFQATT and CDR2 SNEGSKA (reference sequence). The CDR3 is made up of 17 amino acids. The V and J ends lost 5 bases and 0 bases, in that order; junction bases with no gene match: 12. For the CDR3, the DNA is TGCAGTGCTCGAGCCAGGAGACTAGCGGGAAACTCCTACGAGCAGTACTTC. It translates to CSARARRLAGNSYEQYF.

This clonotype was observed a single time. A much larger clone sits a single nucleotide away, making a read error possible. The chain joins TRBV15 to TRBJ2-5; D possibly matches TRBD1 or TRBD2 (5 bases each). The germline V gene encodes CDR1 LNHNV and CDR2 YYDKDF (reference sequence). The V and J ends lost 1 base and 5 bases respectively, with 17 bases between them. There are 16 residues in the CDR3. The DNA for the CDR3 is TGTGCCACCAGCAGAGGCCCCGGGGCAGGATGGGAGACCCAGTACTTC. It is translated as CATSRGPGAGWETQYF.